This T cell receptor (beta chain) was sequenced during a study of cytomegalovirus exposure and HLA in healthy donors. Points from the study as a whole: Information on immune exposure was restricted to one variable (CMV serostatus). Some TCR beta chains (roughly 150 of them) were listed as cytomegalovirus-associated.

Comments on this clone: Its target is unknown.

The CDR3 length is 14 residues. V dropped 2 bases and J dropped 5 bases, with 10 bases sitting between them. Germline V gene sequence: CDR1 MDHEN, CDR2 SYDVKM. Primers for the PCR totalled 60 Vbeta and 13 Jbeta. TCRdb's copy holds only in-frame clones and misses some; the assay was immunoSEQ multiplex PCR. The data contain tens of thousands of clones, 55% to 80% of them singletons. The chain has TRBV28 and TRBJ1-5, with TRBD1 as a possible D gene (6 bases). The specimen was PBMCs. The sequence derives from a man aged 40-49 years in good health and CMV-seropositive. This chain's CDR3 is CASSLGQSHQPQHF. CDR3 nucleotide sequence: TGTGCCAGCAGTTTAGGACAGTCACATCAGCCCCAGCATTTT. Full variable domain (rest looked up from reference TRBV28 and TRBJ1-5): DVKVTQSSRYLVKRTGEKVFLECVQDMDHENMFWYRQDPGLGLRLIYFSYDVKMKEKGDIPEGYSVSREKKERFSLILESASTNQTSMYLCASSLGQSHQPQHFGDGTRLSIL.